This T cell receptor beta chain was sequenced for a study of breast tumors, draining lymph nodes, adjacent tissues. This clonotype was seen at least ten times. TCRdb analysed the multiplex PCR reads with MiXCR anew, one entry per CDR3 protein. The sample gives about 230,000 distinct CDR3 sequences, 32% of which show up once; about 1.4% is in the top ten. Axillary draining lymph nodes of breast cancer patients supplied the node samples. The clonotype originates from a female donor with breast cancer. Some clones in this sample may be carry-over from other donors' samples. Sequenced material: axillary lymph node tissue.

The CDR3 spells CASSQVYWGLSGAGGEETQYF. The CDR3, as DNA: TGCGCCAGCAGCCAAGTTTATTGGGGACTAAGCGGGGCGGGGGGCGAAGAGACCCAGTACTTC. The genes are TRBV4-3 and TRBJ2-5; 8 nucleotides agree with TRBD2. Per the germline V gene, CDR1 is LGHNA and CDR2 is YSLEER. This CDR3 has 21 residues. V was pared by 1 base and J by 3 bases, with 22 bases of the junction left unmatched.